Given below is one T cell receptor (beta chain) in context. Antigen unknown. Using immunoSEQ multiplex PCR, the repertoire was profiled, and TCRdb retains in-frame clones only, with some absent. The sample shows about 65,000 clones, around 87% of them seen only once. V lost 5 bases to trimming and J lost 13 bases; unmatched junction nucleotides: 11. This CDR3 comprises 15 residues. CDR1 and CDR2 from the germline V gene are SNHLY and FYNNEI. The data belong to a study of CD4 T cells in relation to SARS-CoV-2 and coronaviruses. The unexposed donors gave CD4+ T cells in about 2011-2018, prior to COVID-19. General study points: Pre-pandemic and post-infection samples never came from the same donor. According to naive versus memory sequencing, detected responses are memory recall, not newly primed.

The source is a human donor in good health. The specimen sequenced was memory CD4+ T cells from PBMCs. The chain recombines TRBV2 with TRBJ2-1; 13 bases fit TRBD2. The CDR3 region has the DNA TGTGCCAGCAGTCTATCTAGACTAGCGGGAGGTTTTCAGTTCTTC. As protein: CASSLSRLAGGFQFF.